A single sample is the source of the 2 T cell receptor beta chains below, sequenced in a study of spatial heterogeneity in lung cancer. The study's findings and limits: Counts of expanded intratumoral alpha and beta TCRs tracked tumor mutation counts.

This sample's time point: sample taken at primary tumor resection. Their antigen targets remain unknown. Using its own MiXCR run on the 5' RACE reads, TCRdb lists one record per CDR3 protein. The sample contains roughly 3,000 distinct CDR3 sequences, 15% to 20% of which appear only once. Material: lung tumor tissue, obtained at surgery. Receptors were obtained from a male donor with early-stage non-small cell lung cancer.

This clonotype rates as large. The genes are TRBV27 and TRBJ1-5; no clear D. The CDR3 covers 15 residues. V was pared by 0 bases and J by 0 bases, with 6 bases between. Germline V lookup: CDR1 MNHEY, CDR2 SMNVEV (reference sequence). The CDR3 DNA is TGTGCCAGCAGTTTATCCCGTTATAGCAATCAGCCCCAGCATTTT. Protein product: CASSLSRYSNQPQHF.

By share, this clonotype counts as medium-sized. The J gene is TRBJ2-7, the V gene TRBV19; a possible D gene is TRBD1 (6 bases). The CDR3 is made up of 15 amino acids. Germline V CDR1 and CDR2: LNHDA, SQIVND (reference sequence). V lost 5 bases and J 0 bases, leaving 14 bases between the germline ends. Here the CDR3 DNA reads TGTGCCAGTAGTTCACCGGACAGAAACTCCTACGAGCAGTACTTC. Translated: CASSSPDRNSYEQYF.